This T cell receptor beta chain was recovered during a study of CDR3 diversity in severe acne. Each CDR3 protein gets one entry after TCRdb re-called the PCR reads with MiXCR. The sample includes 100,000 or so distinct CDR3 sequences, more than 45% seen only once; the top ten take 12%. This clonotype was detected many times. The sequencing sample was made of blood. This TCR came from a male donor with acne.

CDR3 region: CASSFQGNPLSGNTIYF. The CDR3 nucleotides read TGTGCCAGCAGTTTCCAGGGTAACCCACTCTCTGGAAACACCATATATTTT. V gene TRBV12-3 or TRBV12-4 combines with J gene TRBJ1-3, with D maybe TRBD1 (5 bases). The CDR3 runs to 17 residues. V lost 3 bases and J 0 bases, leaving 15 bases between the germline ends.